Listed below are T cell receptor beta chains from one sample, sequenced in a study of control samples from healthy donors and cancer patients. Sequenced by immunoSEQ multiplex PCR; TCRdb stores in-frame clones only, minus some. The sample lists 120,000 to 150,000 clones, approximately 94% occurring once. The sequenced sample was blood. All receptors derive from a middle-aged man in good health. The CDR3 runs from the conserved cysteine through the conserved F or W. The D gene is left open where the match is weak. The listing skips clone size in some rows; elsewhere it reads once, few, many or a size class.

15	-	TRBV4-1	TRBJ1-5	-	CASSQTTGTSLPQHF	TGCGCCAGCAGCCAGACTACCGGGACGTCTCTGCCCCAGCATTTT
13	TRBD1	TRBV3-1/TRBV3-2	TRBJ2-7	once	CASSRGTGYEQYF	TGTGCCAGCAGCCGAGGGACAGGGTACGAGCAGTACTTC
15	TRBD1	TRBV4-1	TRBJ1-6	-	CASRQPGQGRSPLHF	TGCGCCAGCAGGCAACCGGGACAGGGACGATCACCCCTCCACTTT
14	-	TRBV9	TRBJ1-3	once	CASSVREGGNTIYF	TGTGCCAGCAGCGTAAGGGAGGGTGGAAACACCATATATTTT
18	TRBD1	TRBV3-1/TRBV3-2	TRBJ1-1	once	CASSPAGTGRVRATEAFF	TGTGCCAGCAGCCCCGCCGGGACAGGGAGGGTCCGCGCCACTGAAGCTTTCTTT
14	-	TRBV5-4	TRBJ2-7	-	CASSSLDMVYEQYF	TGTGCCAGCAGTTCCCTAGACATGGTGTACGAGCAGTACTTC
16	-	TRBV14	TRBJ1-1	once	CASPKGRVPRNTEAFF	TGTGCCAGCCCCAAAGGAAGGGTCCCTAGGAACACTGAAGCTTTCTTT
14	-	TRBV7-9	TRBJ1-1	once	CASTRGGEETEAFF	TGTGCCAGCACCCGCGGAGGGGAGGAAACTGAAGCTTTCTTT
14	-	TRBV7-3	TRBJ1-2	-	CASSLAGGEQGYTF	TGTGCCAGCAGCTTAGCGGGGGGCGAACAGGGCTACACCTTC
13	-	TRBV2	TRBJ2-7	-	CASSYRDTYEQYF	TGTGCCAGCAGTTACAGGGACACCTACGAGCAGTACTTC
18	TRBD2	TRBV9	TRBJ2-3	-	CASSLGTSGYTSTDTQYF	TGTGCCAGCTCCCTCGGGACTAGCGGTTATACTAGCACAGATACGCAGTATTTT
14	-	TRBV29-1	TRBJ1-1	-	CSVEEAGGGTEAFF	TGCAGCGTTGAAGAAGCCGGGGGTGGCACTGAAGCTTTCTTT
13	-	TRBV12-3/TRBV12-4	TRBJ1-2	-	CASSPGRIYGYTF	TGTGCCAGCAGCCCCGGACGGATCTATGGCTACACCTTC
14	TRBD1	TRBV4-1	TRBJ2-7	-	CASSLGQGAYEQYF	TGCGCCAGCAGCCTAGGACAGGGGGCTTACGAGCAGTACTTC
16	TRBD1	TRBV9	TRBJ1-5	-	CASSPTAGGLNQPQHF	TGTGCCAGCAGCCCCACGGCAGGGGGCCTCAATCAGCCCCAGCATTTT
16	-	TRBV7-2	TRBJ2-5	-	CASSPMYFGSRETQYF	TGTGCCAGCAGCCCCATGTATTTCGGGTCACGAGAGACCCAGTACTTC
18	-	TRBV4-3	TRBJ2-3	-	CASSQKEGTLFSTDTQYF	TGCGCCAGCAGCCAAAAGGAGGGGACTCTTTTTAGCACAGATACGCAGTATTTT
18	TRBD2	TRBV14	TRBJ2-3	-	CASSHWGLAGALADTQYF	TGTGCCAGCAGCCATTGGGGACTAGCGGGAGCTTTGGCAGATACGCAGTATTTT
14	-	TRBV6-5	TRBJ2-2	-	CASSPPRDTGELFF	TGTGCCAGCAGCCCCCCCAGGGACACCGGGGAGCTGTTTTTT
14	-	TRBV19	TRBJ1-5	-	CASSIAGFNQPQHF	TGTGCCAGTAGTATAGCCGGGTTCAATCAGCCCCAGCATTTT
16	TRBD2	TRBV4-2	TRBJ2-1	-	CASSQLLAQRDNEQFF	TGTGCCAGCAGCCAACTACTAGCGCAAAGGGACAATGAGCAGTTCTTC
16	-	TRBV2	TRBJ1-4	-	CASSAQGIPTNEKLFF	TGTGCCAGCAGTGCCCAGGGAATACCAACTAATGAAAAACTGTTTTTT
13	-	TRBV11-2	TRBJ2-7	-	CAGSSRKIYEQYF	TGTGCCGGCAGCTCCAGGAAAATCTACGAGCAGTACTTC
16	-	TRBV5-1	TRBJ2-1	-	CASSWGEVGAYNEQFF	TGCGCCAGCAGCTGGGGTGAGGTAGGCGCCTACAATGAGCAGTTCTTC
15	TRBD1	TRBV6-1	TRBJ1-1	-	CASSENVGQGGEAFF	TGTGCCAGCAGTGAAAATGTGGGGCAGGGGGGTGAAGCTTTCTTT
11	-	TRBV20-1	TRBJ1-1	-	CSARRNTEAFF	TGCAGTGCTAGAAGAAACACTGAAGCTTTTTTT
17	-	TRBV7-9	TRBJ1-1	few	CASSLTSAGWANTEAFF	TGTGCCAGCAGCCTAACCTCCGCAGGGTGGGCGAACACTGAAGCTTTCTTT
14	TRBD1	TRBV28	TRBJ2-3	-	CASSLTGVTDTQYF	TGTGCCAGCAGTTTAACAGGGGTGACAGATACGCAGTATTTT
16	TRBD1	TRBV10-3	TRBJ1-4	-	CAISEGTGGVSEKLFF	TGTGCCATCAGTGAGGGGACAGGGGGCGTATCTGAAAAACTGTTTTTT
15	TRBD1	TRBV4-3	TRBJ2-5	-	CASSQATGGWETQYF	TGCGCCAGCAGCCAGGCGACAGGGGGCTGGGAGACCCAGTACTTC